The clone carrying this TCR beta chain was seen once. Its matching antigen is unknown. Being one base from a much bigger clone, this may be a read error. The sample belongs to a study of T cell repertoires in cytomegalovirus infection. Background on the study: Matching HLA type, along with CMV infection, was indicated by public TCR beta signatures. Study-level points and caveats: Predominance within the ex vivo response was attributable to HLA-C-restricted CMV-specific TCR beta clonotypes.

The CDR3 spans 15 residues. Germline-derived CDR1 and CDR2 are SGHTA and FQGNSA. TCRdb independently ran MiXCR on the reads; one entry per CDR3 protein. The data hold approximately 700,000 distinct CDR3 sequences, with roughly 35% observed a single time. Material: PBMCs. This clonotype originated in a human donor in good health (CMV status not recorded). Some clones in this sample may be carry-over from other donors' samples. The chain uses TRBV7-2 and TRBJ1-2, with TRBD1 as a possible D gene (5 bases). CDR3 nucleotide sequence: TGTGCCAGCAGCTGGGACCTGGCTCGCCGCTATGGCTACCCCTTC. It yields the protein CASSWDLARRYGYPF.